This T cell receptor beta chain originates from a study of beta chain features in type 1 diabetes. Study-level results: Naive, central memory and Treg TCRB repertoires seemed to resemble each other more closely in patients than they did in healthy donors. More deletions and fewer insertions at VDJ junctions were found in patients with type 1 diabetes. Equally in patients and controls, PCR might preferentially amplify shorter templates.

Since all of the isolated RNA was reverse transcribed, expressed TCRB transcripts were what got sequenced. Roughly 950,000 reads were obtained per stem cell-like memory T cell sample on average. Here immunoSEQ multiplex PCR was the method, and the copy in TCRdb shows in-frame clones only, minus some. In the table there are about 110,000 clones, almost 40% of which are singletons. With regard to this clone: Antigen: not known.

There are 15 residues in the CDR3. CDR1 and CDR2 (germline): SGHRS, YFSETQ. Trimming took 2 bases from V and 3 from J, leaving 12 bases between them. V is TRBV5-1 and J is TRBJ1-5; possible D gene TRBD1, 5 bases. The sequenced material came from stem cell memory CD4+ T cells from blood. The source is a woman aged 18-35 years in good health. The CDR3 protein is CASSFGGGLNQPQHF. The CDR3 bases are TGCGCCAGCAGCTTTGGTGGGGGACTCAATCAGCCCCAGCATTTT.